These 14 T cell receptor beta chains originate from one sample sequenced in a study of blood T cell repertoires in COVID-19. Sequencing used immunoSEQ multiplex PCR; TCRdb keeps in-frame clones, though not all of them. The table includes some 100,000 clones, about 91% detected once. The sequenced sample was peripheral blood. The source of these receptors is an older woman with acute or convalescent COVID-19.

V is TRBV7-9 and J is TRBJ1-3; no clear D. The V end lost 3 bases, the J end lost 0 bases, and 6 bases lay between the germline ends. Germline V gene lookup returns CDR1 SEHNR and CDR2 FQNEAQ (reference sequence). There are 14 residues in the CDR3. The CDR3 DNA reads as TGTGCCAGCAGCTTTAGCTACTCTGGAAACACCATATATTTT. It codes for CASSFSYSGNTIYF. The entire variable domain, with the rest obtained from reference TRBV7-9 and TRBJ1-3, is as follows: DTGVSQNPRHKITKRGQNVTFRCDPISEHNRLYWYRQTLGQGPEFLTYFQNEAQLEKSRLLSDRFSAERPKGSFSTLEIQRTEQGDSAMYLCASSFSYSGNTIYFGEGSWLTVV.

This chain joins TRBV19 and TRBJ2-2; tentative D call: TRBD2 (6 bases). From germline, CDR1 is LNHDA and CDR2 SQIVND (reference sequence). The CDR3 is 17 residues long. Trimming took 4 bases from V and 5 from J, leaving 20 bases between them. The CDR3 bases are TGTGCCAGTAGTAACTCGCAACGGACTAAGCAGACCGGGGAGCTGTTTTTT. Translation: CASSNSQRTKQTGELFF.

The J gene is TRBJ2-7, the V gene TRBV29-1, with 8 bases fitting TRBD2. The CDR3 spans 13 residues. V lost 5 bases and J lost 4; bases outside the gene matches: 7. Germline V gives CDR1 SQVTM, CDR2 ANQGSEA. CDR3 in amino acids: CSVYSGTIYEQYF. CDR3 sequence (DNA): TGCAGCGTTTATAGCGGGACTATTTACGAGCAGTACTTC.

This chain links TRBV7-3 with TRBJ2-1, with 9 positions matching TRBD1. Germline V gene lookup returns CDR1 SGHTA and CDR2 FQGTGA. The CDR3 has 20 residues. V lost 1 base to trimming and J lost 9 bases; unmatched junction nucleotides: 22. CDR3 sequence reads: CASSLIAGTGFMGGISEQFF. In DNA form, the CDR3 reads TGTGCCAGCAGCTTAATTGCCGGGACAGGGTTCATGGGCGGGATATCTGAGCAGTTCTTC.

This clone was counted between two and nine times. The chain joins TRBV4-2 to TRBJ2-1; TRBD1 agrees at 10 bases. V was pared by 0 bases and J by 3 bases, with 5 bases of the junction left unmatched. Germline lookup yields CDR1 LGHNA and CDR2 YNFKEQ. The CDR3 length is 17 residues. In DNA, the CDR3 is TGTGCCAGCAGCCAAGATGTGTGGACAGGGGGCTACAATGAGCAGTTCTTC. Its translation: CASSQDVWTGGYNEQFF.

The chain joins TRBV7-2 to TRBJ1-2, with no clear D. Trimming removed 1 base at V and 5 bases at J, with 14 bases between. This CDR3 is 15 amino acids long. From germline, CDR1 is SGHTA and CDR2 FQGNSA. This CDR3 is CASSLVGRSPYGYTF. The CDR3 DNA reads TGTGCCAGCAGCTTAGTTGGGAGGTCCCCTTATGGCTACACCTTC.

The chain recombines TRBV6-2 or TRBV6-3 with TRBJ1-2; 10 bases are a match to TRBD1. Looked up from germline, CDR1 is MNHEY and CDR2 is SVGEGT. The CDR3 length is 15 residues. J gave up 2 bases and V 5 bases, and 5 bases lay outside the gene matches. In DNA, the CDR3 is TGTGCCAGCAGTCGGCGGACAGGGGGAAACTATGGCTACACCTTC. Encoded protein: CASSRRTGGNYGYTF.

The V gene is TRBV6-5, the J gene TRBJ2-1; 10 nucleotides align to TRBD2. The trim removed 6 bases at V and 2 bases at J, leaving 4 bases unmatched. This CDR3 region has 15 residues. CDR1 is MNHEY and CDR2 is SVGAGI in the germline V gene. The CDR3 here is CASRLAGRTYNEQFF. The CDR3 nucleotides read TGTGCCAGCAGACTAGCGGGGAGAACCTACAATGAGCAGTTCTTC.

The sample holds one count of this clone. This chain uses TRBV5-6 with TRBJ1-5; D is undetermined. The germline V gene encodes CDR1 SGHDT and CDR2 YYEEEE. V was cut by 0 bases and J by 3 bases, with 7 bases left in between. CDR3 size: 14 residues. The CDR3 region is CASSLGRINQPQHF. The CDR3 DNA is TGTGCCAGCAGCTTGGGCAGGATCAATCAGCCCCAGCATTTT.

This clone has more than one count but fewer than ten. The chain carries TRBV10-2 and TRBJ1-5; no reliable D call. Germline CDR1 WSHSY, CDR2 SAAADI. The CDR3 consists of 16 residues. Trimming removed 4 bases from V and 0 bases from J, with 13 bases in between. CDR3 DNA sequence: TGCGCCAGCAGTGGGCAGAGCGGTTATAGCAATCAGCCCCAGCATTTT. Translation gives CASSGQSGYSNQPQHF.

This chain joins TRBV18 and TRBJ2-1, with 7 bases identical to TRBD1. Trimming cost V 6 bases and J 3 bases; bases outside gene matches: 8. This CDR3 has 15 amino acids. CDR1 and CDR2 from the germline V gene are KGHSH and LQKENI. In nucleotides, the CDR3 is TGTGCCAGCTCCCACCGGGACAGTGACTACAATGAGCAGTTCTTC. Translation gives CASSHRDSDYNEQFF.

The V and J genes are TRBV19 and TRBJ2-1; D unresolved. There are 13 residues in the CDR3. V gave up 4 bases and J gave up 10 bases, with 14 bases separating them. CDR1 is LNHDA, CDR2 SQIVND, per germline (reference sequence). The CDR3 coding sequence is TGTGCCAGTAGTACCAAGTTGCTAGTGGAGCAGTTCTTC. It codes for CASSTKLLVEQFF.

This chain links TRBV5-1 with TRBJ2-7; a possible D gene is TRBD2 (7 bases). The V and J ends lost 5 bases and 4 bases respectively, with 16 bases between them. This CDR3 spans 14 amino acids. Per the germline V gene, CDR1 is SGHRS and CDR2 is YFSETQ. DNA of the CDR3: TGCGCCAGCAGAACCCCGGGGGGCTTTTACGAGCAGTACTTC. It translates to CASRTPGGFYEQYF.

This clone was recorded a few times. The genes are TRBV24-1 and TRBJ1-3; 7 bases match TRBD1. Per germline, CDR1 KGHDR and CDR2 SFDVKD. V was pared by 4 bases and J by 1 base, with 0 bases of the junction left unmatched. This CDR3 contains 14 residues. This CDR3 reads CATSETGSGNTIYF. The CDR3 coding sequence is TGTGCCACCAGTGAGACAGGGTCTGGAAACACCATATATTTT.